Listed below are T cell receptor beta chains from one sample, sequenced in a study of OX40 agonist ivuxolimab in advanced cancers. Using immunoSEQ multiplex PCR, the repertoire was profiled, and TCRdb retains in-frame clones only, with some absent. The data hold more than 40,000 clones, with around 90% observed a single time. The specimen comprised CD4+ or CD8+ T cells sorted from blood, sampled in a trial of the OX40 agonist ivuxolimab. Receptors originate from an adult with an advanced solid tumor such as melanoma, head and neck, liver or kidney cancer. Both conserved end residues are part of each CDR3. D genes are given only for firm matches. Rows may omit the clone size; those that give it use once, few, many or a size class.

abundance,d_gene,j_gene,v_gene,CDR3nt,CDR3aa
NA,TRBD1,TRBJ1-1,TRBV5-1,TGCGCCAGCAGCCCCGGACAGGAGAACACTGAAGCTTTCTTT,CASSPGQENTEAFF
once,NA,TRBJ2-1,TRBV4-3,TGCGCCAGCAGCCAAGATCGGATCTACAATGAGCAGTTCTTC,CASSQDRIYNEQFF
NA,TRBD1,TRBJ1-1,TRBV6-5,TGTGCCAGCCCGGGGAGGGGGCACACTGAAGCTTTCTTT,CASPGRGHTEAFF
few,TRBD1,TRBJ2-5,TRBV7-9,TGTGCCAGCAGCGGATCGGGACAGGGTGGCCAAGAGACCCAGTACTTC,CASSGSGQGGQETQYF
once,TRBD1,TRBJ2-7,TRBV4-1,TGCGCCAGCAGCCAAGCCGGGACAGGGGGATTAGAGCAGTACTTC,CASSQAGTGGLEQYF
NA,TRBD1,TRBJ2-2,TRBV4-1,TGCGCCAGCAGCCAAGAGGCCCTTAACAGGGGGCGCAGCACCGGGGAGCTGTTTTTT,CASSQEALNRGRSTGELFF
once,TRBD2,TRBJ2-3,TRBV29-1,TGCAGCGTCCGACTAGCGGGAAAGGATACGCAGTATTTT,CSVRLAGKDTQYF
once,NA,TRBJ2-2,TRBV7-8,TGTGCCAGCAGCAACCCCCGGGGGGCTTTTGTGCGGTTAGGGGAGCTGTTTTTT,CASSNPRGAFVRLGELFF
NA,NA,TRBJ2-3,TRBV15,TGTGCCACCAGCAGTGGGGAGGTCTCCTGGGCGGCAGATACGCAGTATTTT,CATSSGEVSWAADTQYF
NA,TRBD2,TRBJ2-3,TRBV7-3,TGTGCCAGCAGCAGGGGACTAGATTTGGCAGATACGCAGTATTTT,CASSRGLDLADTQYF
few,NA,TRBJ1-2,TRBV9,TGTGCCAGCAGCACCAGACAGAGTTCCTATGGCTACACCTTC,CASSTRQSSYGYTF
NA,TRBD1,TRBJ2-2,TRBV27,TGTGCCAGCAGTTCCCGACAGGGCCAGAACACCGGGGAGCTGTTTTTT,CASSSRQGQNTGELFF
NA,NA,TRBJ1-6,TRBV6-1,TGTGCCAGCAGTGAAGTCGGAGGGGGACGACCCCTCCACTTT,CASSEVGGGRPLHF
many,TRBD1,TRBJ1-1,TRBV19,TGTGCCAGTAGTATTTGGACAGGGGGTTCCACTGAAGCTTTCTTT,CASSIWTGGSTEAFF
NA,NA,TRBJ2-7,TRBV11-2,TGTGCCAGCAGCTTAGATTTGGGGACCTACGAGCAGTACTTC,CASSLDLGTYEQYF
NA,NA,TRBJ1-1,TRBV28,TGTGCCAGCAGCGGGCATCCGAACACTGAAGCTTTCTTT,CASSGHPNTEAFF
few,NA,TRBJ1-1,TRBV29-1,TGCAGCGTTAGTAAGAACTCGTGGAACACTGAAGCTTTCTTT,CSVSKNSWNTEAFF
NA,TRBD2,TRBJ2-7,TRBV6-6,TGTGCCAGCAGCCCACTAGCGGGAGGGAACTACGAGCAGTACTTC,CASSPLAGGNYEQYF
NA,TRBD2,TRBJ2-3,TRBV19,TGTGCCAGTAAGATGGGACTAGCGGGAGCAAGCACAGATACGCAGTATTTT,CASKMGLAGASTDTQYF
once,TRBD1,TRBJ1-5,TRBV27,TGTGCCAGCAGTTTCGGGGACAGGGTCAATCAGCCCCAGCATTTT,CASSFGDRVNQPQHF
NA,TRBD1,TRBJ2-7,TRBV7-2,TGTGCCAGCAGCTCAGGGACAGGGCGGGTATACGAGCAGTACTTC,CASSSGTGRVYEQYF
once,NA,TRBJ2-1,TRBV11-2,TGTGCCAGCGGCCTAGGCAGCTACAATGAGCAGTTCTTC,CASGLGSYNEQFF
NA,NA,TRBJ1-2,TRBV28,TGTGCCAGCAGTACCCGTCGGGGAACTAACTATGGCTACACCTTC,CASSTRRGTNYGYTF
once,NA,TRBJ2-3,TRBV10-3,TGTGCCATCAGTGAGAATGGGATCGCAGATACGCAGTATTTT,CAISENGIADTQYF
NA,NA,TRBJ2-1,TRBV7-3,TGTGCCAGCAGCTTTTACGGGGGTTCTCTCTACAATGAGCAGTTCTTC,CASSFYGGSLYNEQFF
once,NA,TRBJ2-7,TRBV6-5,TGTGCCAGCAGTCGGACAGCCAGCTCCTACGAGCAGTACTTC,CASSRTASSYEQYF
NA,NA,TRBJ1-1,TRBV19,TGTGCCAGTAGGAAGGTGGAAGGCGGACTTAACACTGAAGCTTTCTTT,CASRKVEGGLNTEAFF
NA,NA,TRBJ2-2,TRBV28,NA,CASSLFGNGELFF
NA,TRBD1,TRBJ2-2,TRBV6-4,TGTGCCAGCAGGAGGGCAGGGGGCTACACCGGGGAGCTGTTTTTT,CASRRAGGYTGELFF
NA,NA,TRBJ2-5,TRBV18,TGTGCCAGCTCACAGGGGGGTGGAGAGACCCAGTACTTC,CASSQGGGETQYF
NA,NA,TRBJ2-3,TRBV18,TGTGCCAGCTCACCACGGAGCCGGGGCAGCACAGATACGCAGTATTTT,CASSPRSRGSTDTQYF
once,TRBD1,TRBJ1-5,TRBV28,TGTGCCAGCAGTTTCGCGGACAGGGTCACTCAGCCCCAGCATTTT,CASSFADRVTQPQHF
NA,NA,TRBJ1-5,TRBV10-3,TGTGCCATCAGTGAGCGAGGAGTAACTAGCAATCAGCCCCAGCATTTT,CAISERGVTSNQPQHF
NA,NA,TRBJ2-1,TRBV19,TGTGCCAATTCCGGGACCCCAGACGGGGAGCAGTTCTTC,CANSGTPDGEQFF
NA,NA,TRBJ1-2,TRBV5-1,TGCGCCAGCAGCTTGGAACCTTCCTATGGCTACACCTTC,CASSLEPSYGYTF
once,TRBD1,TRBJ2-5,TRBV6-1,TGTGCCAGCAGTGAAGGGGGACAGGGGGTAGCAGAGACCCAGTACTTC,CASSEGGQGVAETQYF
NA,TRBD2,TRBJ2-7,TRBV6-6,TGTGCCAGCAGTTACTCCCCTAGCGGCAGCTACGAGCAGTACTTC,CASSYSPSGSYEQYF
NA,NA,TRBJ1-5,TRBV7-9,TGTGCCAGCAGCTTAGGGGGTCAGCCCCAGCATTTT,CASSLGGQPQHF
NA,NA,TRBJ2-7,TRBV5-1,TGCGCCAGCAGCTTGGCCCAGGGTTCTCTTTACGAGCAGTACTTC,CASSLAQGSLYEQYF
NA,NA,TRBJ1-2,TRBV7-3,TGTGCCAGCAGCCCTGGGCCAGGGGCTGGCTACACCTTC,CASSPGPGAGYTF
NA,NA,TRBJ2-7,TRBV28,TGTGCCAGCAGTTTACCGGCAAGCTCCTACGAGCAGTACTTC,CASSLPASSYEQYF
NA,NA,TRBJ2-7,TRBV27,TGTGCCAGCAGTTTATCGACTTGGGGGTCCTACGAGCAGTACTTC,CASSLSTWGSYEQYF